The subject of this entry is one T cell receptor beta chain. Its antigen is as yet unknown. The germline gives CDR1 SQVTM, CDR2 ANQGSEA. V was pared by 5 bases and J by 4 bases, with 1 base of the junction left unmatched. The CDR3 covers 12 residues. This entry belongs to a study of T cell responses to AZD1222 COVID-19 vaccine. General study results and limits: Donors were largely white British and mainly female; clonal diversity was possibly underestimated. Repertoires were obtained only post-peak T cell response. Unmutated variant regions are reportedly the target of nearly half of TCRs that are spike-specific. Vaccine-associated CD4 TCRs ranged over spike, dominating at 160-218 and 743-854.

This table comes from immunoSEQ multiplex PCR, and its TCRdb copy is limited to in-frame clones, with some not included. The table includes about 130,000 clones, just over 90% detected once. The receptor was derived from an adult in good health. The source material was peripheral blood, sampled on day 0 of AZD1222 vaccination. The chain couples TRBV29-1 to TRBJ1-5, with 8 bases lining up with TRBD1. The CDR3 DNA sequence: TGCAGCGTTCGACAGGGGAATCAGCCCCAGCATTTT. Translation gives CSVRQGNQPQHF.